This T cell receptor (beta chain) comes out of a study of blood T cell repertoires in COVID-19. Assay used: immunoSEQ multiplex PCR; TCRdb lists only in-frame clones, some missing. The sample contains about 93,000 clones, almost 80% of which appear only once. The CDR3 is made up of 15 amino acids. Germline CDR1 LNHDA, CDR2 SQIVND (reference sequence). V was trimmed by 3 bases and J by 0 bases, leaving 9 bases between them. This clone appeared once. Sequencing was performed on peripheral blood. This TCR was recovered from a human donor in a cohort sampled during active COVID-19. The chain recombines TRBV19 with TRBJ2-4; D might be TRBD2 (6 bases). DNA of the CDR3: TGTGCCAGTAGTATCCAGGGACTAGCCAAAAACATTCAGTACTTC. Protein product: CASSIQGLAKNIQYF.